These T cell receptor beta chains were read from a single sample in a study of OX40 agonist ivuxolimab in advanced cancers. Generated by immunoSEQ multiplex PCR, the TCRdb table keeps only in-frame clones and is missing some. The sample records approximately 70,000 clones, 80% to 90% being singletons. Sample: CD4+ or CD8+ T cells sorted from blood, taken in a trial of the OX40 agonist ivuxolimab. These receptor sequences come from an adult with an advanced solid tumor such as melanoma, head and neck, liver or kidney cancer. Each CDR3 is given with its conserved first and last residue. Fields, in order: D gene, clone size, J gene, V gene, CDR3 protein, CDR3 DNA. A D gene is named only where the DNA matches it firmly. The listing skips clone size in some rows; elsewhere it reads once, few, many or a size class.

>TRBD1|few|TRBJ1-5|TRBV7-2
CASSFGQGNQPQHF
TGTGCCAGCAGCTTCGGACAGGGCAATCAGCCCCAGCATTTT
>.|.|TRBJ1-1|TRBV7-2
CASSGGRGATEAFF
TGTGCCAGCAGCGGGGGCCGGGGGGCCACTGAAGCTTTCTTT
>TRBD1|.|TRBJ2-2|TRBV28
CASRTGNGELFF
TGTGCCAGCAGGACAGGGAACGGGGAGCTGTTTTTT
>.|.|TRBJ2-1|TRBV7-9
CASSYDLTGGKNEQFF
TGTGCCAGCAGCTATGATTTAACAGGCGGCAAAAATGAGCAGTTCTTC
>TRBD1|.|TRBJ2-2|TRBV18
CASSAGTGNTGELFF
TGTGCCAGCTCCGCCGGGACAGGGAACACCGGGGAGCTGTTTTTT
>TRBD2|.|TRBJ2-1|TRBV11-3
CASSSRLAGDYNEQFF
TGTGCCAGCAGCTCAAGACTAGCGGGAGACTACAATGAGCAGTTCTTC
>.|.|TRBJ1-1|TRBV7-9
CASSLEGVNTEAFF
TGTGCCAGCAGCTTAGAGGGGGTGAACACTGAAGCTTTCTTT
>.|.|TRBJ1-5|TRBV28
CASSQSVQPQHF
TGTGCCAGCAGCCAGAGTGTTCAGCCCCAGCATTTT
>.|.|TRBJ1-5|TRBV6-5
CASSYSIGDSNQPQHF
TGTGCCAGCAGTTACTCAATCGGGGATAGCAATCAGCCCCAGCATTTT
>TRBD1|.|TRBJ1-5|TRBV7-7
CASSLVRPGGRFQPQHF
TGTGCTAGCAGCTTAGTCCGTCCAGGGGGCAGGTTTCAGCCCCAGCATTTT
>.|.|TRBJ2-7|TRBV10-1
CAAAGSSYEQYF
TGCGCCGCGGCCGGCAGCTCCTACGAGCAGTACTTC
>.|few|TRBJ2-7|TRBV15
CATSPLAAGEQYF
TGTGCCACCAGCCCCCTAGCAGCCGGCGAGCAGTACTTC
>TRBD1|.|TRBJ1-1|TRBV2
CASTPQGGHTEAFF
TGTGCCAGCACCCCACAGGGGGGTCACACTGAAGCTTTCTTT
>TRBD1|.|TRBJ2-7|TRBV28
CASSIPDRVYEQYF
TGTGCCAGCAGTATCCCGGACAGGGTGTACGAGCAGTACTTC
>.|.|TRBJ1-2|TRBV7-9
CASSSQGNYGYTF
TGTGCCAGCAGCTCTCAGGGGAACTATGGCTACACCTTC
>.|.|TRBJ1-2|TRBV4-2
CASSLGGDTNYGYTF
TGTGCCAGCAGCCTGGGAGGGGATACTAACTATGGCTACACCTTC
>TRBD1|.|TRBJ1-4|TRBV2
CASRLGQAKEKLFF
TGTGCCAGCAGATTGGGACAGGCAAAAGAAAAACTGTTTTTT
>TRBD2|.|TRBJ2-3|TRBV2
CASRDPGLAGGADTQYF
TGTGCCAGCAGAGATCCGGGACTAGCGGGGGGGGCAGATACGCAGTATTTT
>.|.|TRBJ2-7|TRBV5-5
CASSPQGTGPYEQYF
TGTGCCAGCAGCCCCCAGGGCACCGGGCCCTACGAGCAGTACTTC
>.|.|TRBJ1-2|TRBV4-1
CASSPTEGELYGYTF
TGCGCCAGCAGCCCCACTGAGGGGGAACTTTATGGCTACACCTTC
>TRBD1|.|TRBJ1-6|TRBV27
CASSLSAGQPNSPLHF
TGTGCCAGCAGTTTATCTGCGGGACAGCCCAATTCACCCCTCCACTTT
>TRBD1|.|TRBJ1-2|TRBV5-6
CASSPGTGDGYTF
TGTGCCAGCAGCCCCGGGACAGGAGATGGCTACACCTTC
>.|.|TRBJ2-1|TRBV11-3
CASSTHLAAEQFF
TGTGCCAGCAGCACACACCTAGCAGCCGAGCAGTTCTTC
>.|.|TRBJ2-1|TRBV9
CASSRGRGSYNEQFF
TGTGCCAGCAGCCGTGGGAGAGGATCCTACAATGAGCAGTTCTTC
>.|.|TRBJ2-5|TRBV10-2
CASSESGGVGETQYF
TGCGCCAGCAGTGAGTCTGGAGGGGTCGGCGAGACCCAGTACTTC
>.|.|TRBJ2-7|TRBV4-1
CASSQRDFLPGSKYEQYF
TGCGCCAGCAGCCAAAGAGACTTTCTTCCCGGGAGCAAGTACGAGCAGTACTTC
>.|.|TRBJ2-5|TRBV20-1
CSARRLETQYF
TGCAGTGCTAGACGTCTTGAGACCCAGTACTTC
>.|.|TRBJ2-5|TRBV6-5
CASSYPGQETQYF
TGTGCCAGCAGTTACCCAGGACAAGAGACCCAGTACTTC
>TRBD2|.|TRBJ2-3|TRBV6-1
CASSEIPAGGGDTQYF
TGTGCCAGCAGTGAAATACCAGCGGGAGGAGGAGATACGCAGTATTTT
>.|.|TRBJ1-1|TRBV30
CAWRGGNTEAFF
TGTGCCTGGAGGGGGGGGAACACTGAAGCTTTCTTT
>TRBD2|.|TRBJ2-2|TRBV18
CASSPKDAGGNTGELFF
TGTGCCAGCTCACCAAAAGACGCGGGAGGCAACACCGGGGAGCTGTTTTTT
>TRBD2|.|TRBJ2-7|TRBV28
CASGTGGPNEQYF
TGTGCCAGCGGAACGGGGGGGCCGAACGAGCAGTACTTC
>.|.|TRBJ2-3|TRBV23-1
CASSQVGTQYF
TGCGCCAGCAGTCAAGTGGGTACGCAGTATTTT
>TRBD1|.|TRBJ1-1|TRBV15
CATSTGTGRENTEAFF
TGTGCCACCAGCACAGGGACAGGACGTGAGAACACTGAAGCTTTCTTT
>.|.|TRBJ2-7|TRBV6-5
CASRREEGARTEQYF
TGTGCCAGCCGTAGGGAGGAGGGGGCGCGTACCGAGCAGTACTTC
>.|.|TRBJ2-7|TRBV7-3
CASSLQGQGYEQYF
TGTGCCAGCAGCTTGCAGGGTCAAGGCTACGAGCAGTACTTC
>.|.|TRBJ1-1|TRBV6-1
CASSHRRGENTEAFF
TGTGCCAGCAGCCACCGTAGGGGTGAGAACACTGAAGCTTTCTTT
>.|.|TRBJ1-5|TRBV19
CASSGDDQPQHF
TGTGCCAGTAGTGGGGACGATCAGCCCCAGCATTTT